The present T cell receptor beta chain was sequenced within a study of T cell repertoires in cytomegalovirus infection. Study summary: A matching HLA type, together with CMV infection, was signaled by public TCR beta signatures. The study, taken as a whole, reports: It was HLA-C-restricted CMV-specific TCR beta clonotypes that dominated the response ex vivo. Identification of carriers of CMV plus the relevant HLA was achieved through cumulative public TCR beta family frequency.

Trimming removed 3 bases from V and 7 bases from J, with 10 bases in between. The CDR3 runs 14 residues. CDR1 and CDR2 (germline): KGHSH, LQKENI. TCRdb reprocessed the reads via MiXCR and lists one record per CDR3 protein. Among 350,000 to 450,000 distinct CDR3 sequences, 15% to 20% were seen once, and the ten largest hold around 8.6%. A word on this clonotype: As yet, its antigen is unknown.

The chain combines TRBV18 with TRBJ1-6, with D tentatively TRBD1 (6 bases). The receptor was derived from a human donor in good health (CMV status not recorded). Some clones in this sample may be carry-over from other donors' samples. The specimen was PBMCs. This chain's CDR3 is CASSPEGGNSPLHF. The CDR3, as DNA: TGTGCCAGCTCACCCGAGGGGGGCAATTCACCCCTCCACTTT. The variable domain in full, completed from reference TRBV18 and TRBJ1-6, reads NAGVMQNPRHLVRRRGQEARLRCSPMKGHSHVYWYRQLPEEGLKFMVYLQKENIIDESGMPKERFSAEFPKEGPSILRIQQVVRGDSAAYFCASSPEGGNSPLHFGNGTRLTVT.